This T cell receptor (beta chain) was retrieved from a study of cytomegalovirus exposure and HLA in healthy donors. Points from the study as a whole: Accurate prediction of most subjects' HLA-A and HLA-B alleles from TCR beta sequences was reported. Cytomegalovirus status was reportedly diagnosed by the classifier with high sensitivity and specificity. Cytomegalovirus-associated status was assigned to roughly 160 TCR beta chains.

The germline V gene encodes CDR1 SEHNR and CDR2 FQNEAQ (reference sequence). CDR3 size: 14 residues. V shed 2 bases, J shed 5 bases, and the junction held 2 bases outside the gene matches. On this clone itself: Antigen specificity is unknown.

Use of 60 Vbeta and 13 Jbeta primers characterized the PCR. This table comes from immunoSEQ multiplex PCR, and its TCRdb copy is limited to in-frame clones, with some not included. The table shows around 180,000 clones, with 81% occurring only once. The source of this sequence is a man aged 18-30 years in good health and CMV-seronegative. Sequencing used PBMCs. The V gene is TRBV7-9, the J gene TRBJ2-1; 8 positions agree with TRBD2. The CDR3 DNA follows: TGTGCCAGCAGCTTACAGCGGGAGAACAATGAGCAGTTCTTC. This gives the protein CASSLQRENNEQFF. The entire variable domain, with the rest obtained from reference TRBV7-9 and TRBJ2-1, is as follows: DTGVSQNPRHKITKRGQNVTFRCDPISEHNRLYWYRQTLGQGPEFLTYFQNEAQLEKSRLLSDRFSAERPKGSFSTLEIQRTEQGDSAMYLCASSLQRENNEQFFGPGTRLTVL.